The 10 T cell receptor beta chains reported below all come from one sample, sequenced in a study of blood T cell repertoires in COVID-19. Generated by immunoSEQ multiplex PCR, the TCRdb table keeps only in-frame clones and is missing some. The sample holds about 90,000 clones, about nine tenths seen once. What was sequenced was peripheral blood. All receptors come from a man aged 45 to 65 with acute or convalescent COVID-19.

The V call is TRBV7-9, the J call TRBJ1-2; a possible D gene is TRBD1 (6 bases). Germline-derived CDR1 and CDR2 are SEHNR and FQNEAQ (reference sequence). V shed 2 bases and J shed 3 bases, with 13 bases lying between them. The CDR3 is 15 residues long. In DNA, the CDR3 is TGTGCCAGCAGCTTAAATCAGGGGAGAGACTATGGCTACACCTTC. Encoded protein: CASSLNQGRDYGYTF. Full variable domain (outside the CDR3, taken from reference TRBV7-9 and TRBJ1-2): DTGVSQNPRHKITKRGQNVTFRCDPISEHNRLYWYRQTLGQGPEFLTYFQNEAQLEKSRLLSDRFSAERPKGSFSTLEIQRTEQGDSAMYLCASSLNQGRDYGYTFGSGTRLTVV.

The chain employs TRBV18 and TRBJ2-7; the match to TRBD1 covers 7 bases. The CDR3 length is 14 residues. The junction had 4 bases not matched to a gene; V was cut back by 3 bases and J by 2 bases. The germline V gene encodes CDR1 KGHSH and CDR2 LQKENI. CDR3 sequence reads: CASSPEGQAYEQYF. The CDR3 DNA is TGTGCCAGCTCACCCGAAGGACAGGCCTACGAGCAGTACTTC.

The V gene is TRBV7-8, the J gene TRBJ1-5, with D possibly TRBD1 on 5 matching bases. Trimming left V 3 bases short and J 4 bases short, with 10 bases between. The CDR3 is 14 residues long. Germline assignment: CDR1 SGHVS and CDR2 FQNEAQ. The CDR3 DNA follows: TGTGCCAGCAGCTTGGGGGGAATTAATCAGCCCCAGCATTTT. Encoded protein: CASSLGGINQPQHF.

This clone is a singleton in its sample. The J gene is TRBJ1-2, the V gene TRBV27, with D possibly matching TRBD1 (5 bases). Germline loops: CDR1 MNHEY, CDR2 SMNVEV (reference sequence). With 2 bases removed from V and 6 bases from J, the gap between germline ends came to 16 bases. The CDR3 contains 15 residues. In DNA form, the CDR3 reads TGTGCCAGCAGTTTACAGCCGGCAGGGTCGGATGGCTACACCTTC. As protein: CASSLQPAGSDGYTF.

The V gene is TRBV6-4, the J gene TRBJ1-2, with 10 bases lining up with TRBD1. The CDR3 consists of 16 residues. Germline CDR1 MRHNA, CDR2 SNTAGT. Trimming cost V 6 bases and J 4 bases; bases outside gene matches: 11. Here the CDR3 DNA reads TGTGCCAGCAGAGATTCCGGGACAGGGGTTACCTATGGCTACACCTTC. It yields the protein CASRDSGTGVTYGYTF.

This rearrangement joins TRBV5-4 to TRBJ2-5; 7 bases map to TRBD1. The CDR3 extends over 15 amino acids. V lost 4 bases, J lost 2 bases, and 8 bases stayed unmatched. Per germline, CDR1 SGHNT and CDR2 YYREEE (reference sequence). This chain's CDR3 is CASSMMWGQQETQYF. DNA for the CDR3: TGTGCCAGCAGCATGATGTGGGGACAGCAAGAGACCCAGTACTTC.

The chain couples TRBV5-5 to TRBJ1-1, with 7 bases identical to TRBD1. The V gene's germline CDR1 is SGHKS and CDR2 YYEKEE (reference sequence). CDR3 length equals 15 residues. The J segment lost 1 base and the V segment lost 3 bases, leaving 6 bases of the junction unmatched. CDR3 sequence (DNA): TGTGCCAGCAGCTATTCAGGGGGATGGAACACTGAAGCTTTCTTT. This codes for CASSYSGGWNTEAFF. The variable domain in full, completed from reference TRBV5-5 and TRBJ1-1, reads DAGVTQSPTHLIKTRGQQVTLRCSPISGHKSVSWYQQVLGQGPQFIFQYYEKEERGRGNFPDRFSARQFPNYSSELNVNALLLGDSALYLCASSYSGGWNTEAFFGQGTRLTVV.

In this sample, this clone turned up a few times. The V and J genes are TRBV6-5 and TRBJ1-5; weak D call: TRBD1 (5 bases). The ends were cut back, 7 bases at V and 2 bases at J, with 12 bases in the middle. The CDR3 is 14 residues long. The V gene's germline CDR1 is MNHEY and CDR2 SVGAGI. CDR3 bases: TGTGCCAGCAAGGCGGGGGAGCGCAATCAGCCCCAGCATTTT. Translation: CASKAGERNQPQHF.

This chain connects TRBV29-1 to TRBJ1-1, with a possible D match to TRBD1 (5 bases). The CDR3 runs 12 residues. Germline values: CDR1 SQVTM, CDR2 ANQGSEA. The CDR3 is CRASRGLGEAFF. CDR3 DNA sequence: TGCAGAGCCTCAAGGGGCCTAGGGGAAGCTTTCTTT.

This chain joins TRBV2 and TRBJ1-5; D might be TRBD1 (5 bases). The CDR3 has 15 residues. The germline V gene encodes CDR1 SNHLY and CDR2 FYNNEI. Trimming cost V 1 base and J 5 bases, with 12 bases left between them. The CDR3 is CASSEDQGWDQPQHF. The CDR3 DNA is TGTGCCAGCAGTGAAGATCAGGGATGGGATCAGCCCCAGCATTTT.